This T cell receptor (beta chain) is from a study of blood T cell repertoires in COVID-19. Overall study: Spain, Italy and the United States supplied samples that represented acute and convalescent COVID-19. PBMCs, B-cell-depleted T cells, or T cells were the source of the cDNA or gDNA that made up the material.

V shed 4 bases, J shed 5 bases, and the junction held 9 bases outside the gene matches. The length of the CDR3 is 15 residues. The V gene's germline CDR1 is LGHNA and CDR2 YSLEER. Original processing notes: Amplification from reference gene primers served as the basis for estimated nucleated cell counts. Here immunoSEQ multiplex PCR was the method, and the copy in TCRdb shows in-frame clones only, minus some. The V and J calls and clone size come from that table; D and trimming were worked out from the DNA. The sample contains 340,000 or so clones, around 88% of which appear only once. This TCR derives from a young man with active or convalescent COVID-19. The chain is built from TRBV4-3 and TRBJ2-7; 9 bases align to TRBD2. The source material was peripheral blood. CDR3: CASSPGSGSSHEQYF. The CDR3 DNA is TGCGCCAGCAGCCCTGGTAGCGGGAGTTCCCACGAGCAGTACTTC.